Here is one TCR beta chain with its context. Its cognate antigen has yet to be identified. There are no base qualities to consult, and no much larger clone falls within one base. This entry comes from a study of blood T cell repertoires in COVID-19 (dated by TCRdb to the early 2020s). As for the study more broadly: Samples from collaborators originated in the United States, Italy and Spain and spanned both the acute and convalescent phases of COVID-19. The prospective study material was composed of cDNA or gDNA derived from T cells, B-cell-depleted T cells, or PBMCs. The dataset comprised deeply sampled blood TCRbeta repertoires from subjects exposed to, actively infected with, or recovered from COVID-19. The repertoires were made available in a free public database intended to serve as a resource for research on the immune response to SARS-CoV-2. The samples were drawn from the first 160 participants of the ongoing ImmuneRACE study and from about 1,200 subjects provided by 6 global collaborators. A de-identified subject ID, COVID-19 status, age in years and sex were almost always included in the sample metadata. Where available, HLA class I and class II types were taken from metadata supplied by the sample provider and were not determined by assay-based typing. What the study reported, not specific to this receptor: The amount of clinical and demographic metadata varied by source and participant and was provided uncurated.

The immunoSEQ Assay, a bias-controlled multiplex PCR, was used to amplify TCRbeta CDR3 regions from genomic DNA. From the authors' description of their analysis: Within the assay, amplification of reference gene primers was used to estimate how many nucleated cells each sample contained. Sequence reads were collapsed and filtered to measure the absolute abundance of every unique TCRbeta CDR3 rearrangement. Productive Simpson clonality was computed per sample as the square root of Simpson's diversity index over productive rearrangements. The table was pulled from immuneACCESS by TCRdb, which kept in-frame rearrangements only. Such tables lose some clones; where checked, under half of the loss comes from unresolved V genes, and the rest has no known cause. That table gives V, J and clone size, and the DNA gave D and trimming. The sample includes about 300,000 clones, with around 86% observed a single time. The ten largest clones represent about 4% of the sample.

Enrolling through a virtual design, the prospective study's participants ranged in age from roughly 18 to 100 years and lived across roughly 24 United States geographic areas. In the prospective study, participants were assigned to cohorts based on the clinical history participants reported in a screening survey and a study questionnaire. Recovered participants in ImmuneRACE Cohort 3 were defined by two consecutive negative NP/OP PCR tests, clearance by a healthcare professional, or resolution of symptoms. In the prospective study, mobile phlebotomists collected whole blood, serum and a nasopharyngeal or oropharyngeal swab from each participant. Participants in the prospective study had the option to provide additional blood draws and questionnaires over an approximately 2-month period. Before DNA extraction, blood samples from the prospective study were shipped at room temperature or frozen. The sequencing sample was made of PBMCs or T cells enriched from blood (not recorded which). This clonotype was obtained from a man aged 30 to 45 who had recovered from COVID-19.

The sequenced DNA is TGTGCCAGCAGCCAAGTCCGGACAATAGAGACCCAGTACTTC. The resulting protein is CASSQVRTIETQYF. The rearranged chain carries TRBV3-1 (or the pseudogene TRBV3-2) and TRBJ2-5, and possibly TRBD1, on 5 matching bases. The CDR3, cysteine through phenylalanine, is 14 amino acids long. Only CDR3 DNA remains: 42 bases, in frame from the first base. From the germline V gene (reference sequence), CDR1 is LGHDT and CDR2 is YNNKEL. Trimming takes 1 base from V and 4 bases from J, and the germline ends sit 10 bases apart.